Included here is one T cell receptor beta chain sequence, with context. Antigen: not known. CDR3 length: 11 amino acids. Germline V gives CDR1 GTSNPN, CDR2 SVGIG (reference sequence). V was pared by 4 bases and J by 14 bases, with 12 bases between. This specimen comes from a study of cytomegalovirus exposure and HLA in healthy donors. Study as a whole: Earlier results showed approximately 120 million unique TCR beta sequences derived from approximately 170 million T cells. Study observations and caveats: In a later analysis, donors in an Asian-associated ancestry cluster reportedly had fewer N-insertions in productive TCRs than the cohort mean. Some V segments (TRBV6-2 and TRBV6-3 among them) were excluded as indistinguishable.

PCR primers comprised 60 Vbeta and 13 Jbeta primers. Clones were sequenced by immunoSEQ multiplex PCR, and TCRdb holds only the in-frame ones, with some missing. The table includes 75,000 to 90,000 clones, 70% to 80% detected once. V usage is TRBV30 and J usage is TRBJ1-6; possibly TRBD1 for D (5 bases). The origin of this receptor is a man in his fifties in good health and CMV-seronegative. The sample was PBMCs. CDR3: CAWKTGATLHF. The CDR3 DNA is TGTGCCTGGAAGACTGGGGCGACCCTCCACTTT.